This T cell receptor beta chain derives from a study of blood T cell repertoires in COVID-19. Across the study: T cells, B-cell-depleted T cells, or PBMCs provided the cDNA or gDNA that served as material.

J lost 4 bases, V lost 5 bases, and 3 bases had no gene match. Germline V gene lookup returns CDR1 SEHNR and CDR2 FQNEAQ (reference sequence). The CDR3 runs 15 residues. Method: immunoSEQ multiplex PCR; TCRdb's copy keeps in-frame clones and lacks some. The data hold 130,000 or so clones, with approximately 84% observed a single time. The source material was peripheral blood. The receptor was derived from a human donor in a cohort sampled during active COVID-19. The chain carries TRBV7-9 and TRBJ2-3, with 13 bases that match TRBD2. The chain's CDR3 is CASSPGLAGSDTQYF. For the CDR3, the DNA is TGTGCCAGCAGCCCGGGACTAGCGGGGTCAGATACGCAGTATTTT. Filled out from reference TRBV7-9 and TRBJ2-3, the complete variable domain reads DTGVSQNPRHKITKRGQNVTFRCDPISEHNRLYWYRQTLGQGPEFLTYFQNEAQLEKSRLLSDRFSAERPKGSFSTLEIQRTEQGDSAMYLCASSPGLAGSDTQYFGPGTRLTVL.